The clone carrying this T cell receptor beta chain was picked up a small number of times. This entry is derived from a study of type 1 and type 2 diabetes patients. Across the whole study: Magnetic bead positive selection isolated CD4+ or CD8+ T cells from PBMCs.

The PCR template was genomic DNA. A primer set of 30 forward and 13 reverse primers amplified the CDR3. A single record per CDR3 protein comes from TCRdb applying MiXCR to the multiplex PCR reads. The sample lists fewer than 350,000 distinct CDR3 sequences, around 50% occurring once. V lost 3 bases, J lost 0 bases, and 4 bases stayed unmatched. This CDR3 comprises 15 residues. In germline, CDR1 is SGHRS, CDR2 YFSETQ. V gene TRBV5-1 combines with J gene TRBJ2-7; 9 bases line up with TRBD2. The specimen sequenced was peripheral blood mononuclear cells (PBMCs). This clonotype was sampled from a man between 18 and 29 years old with type 2 diabetes. CDR3: CASSSFSGSSYEQYF. In nucleotides, the CDR3 is TGCGCCAGCAGCTCCTTTAGCGGGAGCTCCTACGAGCAGTACTTC.